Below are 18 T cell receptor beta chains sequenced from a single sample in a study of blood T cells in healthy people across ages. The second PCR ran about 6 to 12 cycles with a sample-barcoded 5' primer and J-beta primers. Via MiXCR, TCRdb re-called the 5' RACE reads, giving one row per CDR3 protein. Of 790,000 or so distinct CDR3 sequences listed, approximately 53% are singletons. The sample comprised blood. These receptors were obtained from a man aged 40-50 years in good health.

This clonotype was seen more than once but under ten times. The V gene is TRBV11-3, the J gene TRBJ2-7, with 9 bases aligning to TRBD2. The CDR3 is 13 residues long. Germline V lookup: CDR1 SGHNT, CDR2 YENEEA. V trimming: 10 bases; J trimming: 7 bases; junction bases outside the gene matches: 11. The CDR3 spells CATQEQTSGEQYF. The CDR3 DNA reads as TGTGCCACCCAAGAGCAGACTAGCGGAGAGCAGTACTTC.

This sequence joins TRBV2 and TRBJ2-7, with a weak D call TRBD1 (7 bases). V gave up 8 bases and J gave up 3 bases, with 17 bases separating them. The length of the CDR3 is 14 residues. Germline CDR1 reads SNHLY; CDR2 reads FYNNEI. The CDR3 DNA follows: TGTGCCAGCTTAAACCGCCAGGGGGGCTACGAGCAGTACTTC. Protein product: CASLNRQGGYEQYF.

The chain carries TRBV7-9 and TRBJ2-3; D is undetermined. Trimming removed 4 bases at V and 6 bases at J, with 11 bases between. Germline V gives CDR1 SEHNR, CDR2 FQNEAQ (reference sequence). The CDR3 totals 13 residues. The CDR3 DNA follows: TGTGCCAGCAGCTCAGATCTCGCTGATACGCAGTATTTT. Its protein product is CASSSDLADTQYF.

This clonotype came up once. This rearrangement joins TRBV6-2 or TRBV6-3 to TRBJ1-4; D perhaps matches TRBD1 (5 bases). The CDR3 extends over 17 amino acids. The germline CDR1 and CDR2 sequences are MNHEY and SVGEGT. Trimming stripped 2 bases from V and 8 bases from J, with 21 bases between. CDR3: CASSYPMLTGSNEKLFF. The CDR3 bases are TGTGCCAGCAGTTACCCGATGTTAACAGGAAGCAACGAAAAACTGTTTTTT.

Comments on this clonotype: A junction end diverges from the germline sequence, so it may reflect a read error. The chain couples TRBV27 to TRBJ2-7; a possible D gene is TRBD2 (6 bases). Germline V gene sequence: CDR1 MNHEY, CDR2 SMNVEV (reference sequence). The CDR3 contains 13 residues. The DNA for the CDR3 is TGTGCCGGCAGTCCCGGGGGCTCCTACGAGCAGTACTTC. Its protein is CAGSPGGSYEQYF.

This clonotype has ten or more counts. CDR3 nucleotide sequence: TGTGCCAGCGGATTAAGAGAGACCCAGTACTTC. Protein sequence: CASGLRETQYF. The genes are TRBV11-2 and TRBJ2-5; the D is unclear. Between the trimmed V and J ends, which lost 8 bases and 4 bases, there was a span of 8 bases. The CDR3 contains 11 residues. Germline lookup yields CDR1 SGHAT and CDR2 FQNNGV.

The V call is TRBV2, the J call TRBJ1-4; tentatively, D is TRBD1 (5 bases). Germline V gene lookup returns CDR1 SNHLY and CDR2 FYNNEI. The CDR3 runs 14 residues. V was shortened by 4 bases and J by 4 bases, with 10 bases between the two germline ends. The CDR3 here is CASSARQGNEKLFF. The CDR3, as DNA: TGTGCCAGCAGTGCGCGTCAGGGTAATGAAAAACTGTTTTTT.

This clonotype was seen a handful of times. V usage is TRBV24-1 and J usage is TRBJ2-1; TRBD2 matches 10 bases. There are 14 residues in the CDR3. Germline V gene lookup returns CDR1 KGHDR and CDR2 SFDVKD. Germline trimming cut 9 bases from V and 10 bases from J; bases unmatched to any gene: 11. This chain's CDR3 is CATGGLAGVKEQFF. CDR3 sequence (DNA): TGTGCCACCGGGGGTCTAGCGGGAGTAAAAGAGCAGTTCTTC.

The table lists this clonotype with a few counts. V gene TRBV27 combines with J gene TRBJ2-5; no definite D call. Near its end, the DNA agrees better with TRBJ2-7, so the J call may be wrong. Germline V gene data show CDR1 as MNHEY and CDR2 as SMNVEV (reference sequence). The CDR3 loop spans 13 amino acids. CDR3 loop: CASSLFSSDEQYF. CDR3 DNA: TGTGCCAGCAGTTTATTCTCGTCTGACGAGCAGTACTTC.

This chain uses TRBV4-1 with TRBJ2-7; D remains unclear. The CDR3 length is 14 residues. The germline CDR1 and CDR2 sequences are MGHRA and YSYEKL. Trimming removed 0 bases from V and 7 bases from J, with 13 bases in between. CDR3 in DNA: TGCGCCAGCAGCCAAGAACCTAACAACAATGAGCAGTACTTC. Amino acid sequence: CASSQEPNNNEQYF.

This chain's CDR3 is CASSPLERREAFF. The CDR3 bases are TGTGCCAGCAGCCCCTTAGAGAGACGAGAAGCTTTCTTT. This chain uses TRBV27 with TRBJ1-1, with D hard to call. Deletions cut 6 bases from V and 8 bases from J, with 16 bases between. The germline V gene has CDR1 MNHEY and CDR2 SMNVEV (reference sequence). This CDR3 is built from 13 residues.

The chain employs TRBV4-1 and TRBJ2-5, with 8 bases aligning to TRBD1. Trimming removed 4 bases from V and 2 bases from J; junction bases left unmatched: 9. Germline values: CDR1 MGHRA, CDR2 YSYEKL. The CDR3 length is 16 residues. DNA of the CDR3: TGCGCCAGCAGCCGCGAACGGACAGGGAATCAAGAGACCCAGTACTTC. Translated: CASSRERTGNQETQYF.

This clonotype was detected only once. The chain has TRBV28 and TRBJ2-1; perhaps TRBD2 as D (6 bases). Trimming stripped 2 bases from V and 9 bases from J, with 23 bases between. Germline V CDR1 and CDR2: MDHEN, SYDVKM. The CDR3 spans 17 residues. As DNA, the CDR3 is TGTGCCAGCAGTTTAGGAGGCGGGATAACCCCCCGGTTTGAGCAGTTCTTC. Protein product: CASSLGGGITPRFEQFF. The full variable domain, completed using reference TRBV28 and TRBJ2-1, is DVKVTQSSRYLVKRTGEKVFLECVQDMDHENMFWYRQDPGLGLRLIYFSYDVKMKEKGDIPEGYSVSREKKERFSLILESASTNQTSMYLCASSLGGGITPRFEQFFGPGTRLTVL.

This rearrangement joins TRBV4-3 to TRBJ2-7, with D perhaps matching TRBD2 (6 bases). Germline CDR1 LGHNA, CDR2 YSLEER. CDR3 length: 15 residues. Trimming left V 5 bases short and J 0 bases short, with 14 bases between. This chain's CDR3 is CASSKKGRSSYEQYF. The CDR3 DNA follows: TGCGCCAGCAGCAAAAAGGGGAGGAGCTCCTACGAGCAGTACTTC.

Here the CDR3 reads CSAPDPAGGGTDTQYF. CDR3 nucleotide sequence: TGCAGTGCACCTGATCCCGCGGGAGGGGGTACGGATACGCAGTATTTT. The chain couples TRBV20-1 to TRBJ2-3, with 9 bases matching TRBD2. Germline trimming cut 6 bases from V and 6 bases from J; bases unmatched to any gene: 16. The CDR3 contains 16 residues. CDR1 and CDR2 from the germline V gene are DFQATT and SNEGSKA (reference sequence).

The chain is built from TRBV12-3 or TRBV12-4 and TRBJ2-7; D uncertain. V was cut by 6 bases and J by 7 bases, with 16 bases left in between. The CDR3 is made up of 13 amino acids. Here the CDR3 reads CASRVPLSNEQYF. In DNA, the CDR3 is TGTGCCAGCAGGGTTCCCTTGTCCAATGAGCAGTACTTC.

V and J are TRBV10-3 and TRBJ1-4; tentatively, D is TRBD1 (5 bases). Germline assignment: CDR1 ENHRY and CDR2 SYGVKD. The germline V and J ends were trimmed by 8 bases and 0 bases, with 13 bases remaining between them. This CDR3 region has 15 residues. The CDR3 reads CAIGTTDATNEKLFF. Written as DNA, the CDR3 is TGTGCCATCGGGACGACTGACGCAACTAATGAAAAACTGTTTTTT.

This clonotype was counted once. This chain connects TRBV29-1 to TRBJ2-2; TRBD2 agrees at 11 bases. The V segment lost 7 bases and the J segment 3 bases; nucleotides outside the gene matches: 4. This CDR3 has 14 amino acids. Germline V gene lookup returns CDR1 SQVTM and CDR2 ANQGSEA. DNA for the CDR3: TGCAGCGCGAAACTAGCGGGAGACACCGGGGAGCTGTTTTTT. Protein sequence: CSAKLAGDTGELFF.